The entry below gives a single T cell receptor beta chain sequence along with its context. The final CDR3 position lacks the conserved phenylalanine or tryptophan, pointing to a likely read error. The second PCR ran roughly 7 to 12 cycles with a sample-barcoded 5' primer and J-beta primers. CDR3-containing paired-end reads numbering at least 2.5 million came from each sample. TCRdb ran MiXCR on the 5' RACE reads and lists one entry per CDR3 protein. The sample gives approximately 770,000 distinct CDR3 sequences, roughly 64% of which show up once; about 20% is in the top ten. This sample was taken from a study of blood T cells in healthy people across ages. CDR1 SGHRS and CDR2 YFSETQ come from the germline V gene. Trimming removed 0 bases from V and 2 bases from J, with 14 bases in between. This CDR3 is built from 16 residues.

The chain employs TRBV5-1 and TRBJ2-5, with D possibly called TRBD1 or TRBD2 (6 bases each). The sample comprised blood. The origin of this receptor is a man aged 30 to 45 in good health. The CDR3: CASSLALRGGQETQYI. The CDR3 DNA is TGCGCCAGCAGCTTGGCCCTCAGAGGGGGGCAAGAGACCCAGTACATC.